This T cell receptor beta chain was captured by sequencing in a study of blood T cell repertoires in COVID-19. Background on the study: Acute and convalescent COVID-19 samples came from the United States, Italy and Spain.

This CDR3 spans 12 amino acids. V lost 5 bases and J lost 8; bases outside the gene matches: 4. Germline lookup yields CDR1 SGHTA and CDR2 FQGTGA. Assay: immunoSEQ multiplex PCR; the TCRdb copy retains only in-frame clones and omits some. Here the sample spans about 100,000 clones, 80% to 95% being singletons. This clone was counted only a few times. The material sequenced was peripheral blood. This TCR was recovered from a man aged 55-75 years with acute or convalescent COVID-19. This sequence joins TRBV7-3 and TRBJ1-2; TRBD1 agrees at 8 bases. The CDR3 reads CASSTGQGGYTF. CDR3 bases: TGTGCCAGCAGCACCGGACAGGGAGGCTACACCTTC.